This T cell receptor beta chain was obtained from a study of blood T cell repertoires in COVID-19. In the study's own analysis: Amplification with reference gene primers provided the estimates of nucleated cell counts. Measured with immunoSEQ multiplex PCR; TCRdb has only the in-frame clones, and not every one. V, J and clone size were drawn from that table, and D and trimming were deduced from the DNA. The sample lists fewer than 150,000 clones; around 82% were seen once. Clinical history as reported by participants underpinned cohort assignment. The sample consisted of PBMCs or T cells enriched from blood (not recorded which). The source of this sequence is a man aged 50-60 years in a cohort exposed to, infected with or recovered from COVID-19 (not recorded which).

CDR3 DNA sequence: TGCGCCAGCAGCTTGGGACGGACTAGCGGCCTAGCCCCCCCCCAAGAGACCCAGTACTTC. This sequence encodes CASSLGRTSGLAPPQETQYF. The J gene is TRBJ2-5, the V gene TRBV5-1; TRBD2 agrees at 10 bases. CDR1 and CDR2 from the germline V gene are SGHRS and YFSETQ. Trimming cost V 0 bases and J 1 base; bases outside gene matches: 15. The CDR3 is 20 amino acids.